Presented here are 25 T cell receptor beta chains from one specimen sequenced in a study of CD8+CD57+ T cells in acquired aplastic anemia. The sequenced patients had an expansion of CD8+CD57+ cells seen by flow cytometry. Genomic DNA, serving as template, underwent TCR beta VDJ and CDR3 profiling. TCRdb used MiXCR to reprocess the reads, holding one entry per CDR3 protein. The repertoire holds some 200,000 distinct CDR3 sequences, with roughly half as singletons. Sequencing used sorted CD4+, CD8+, or CD8+CD57+ T cells (not recorded which) from PBMCs. Receptors were obtained from a human donor with aplastic anemia.

In this sample, this clonotype turned up a few times. The chain links TRBV20-1 to TRBJ2-7, with 8 bases that match TRBD1. CDR1 and CDR2 from the germline V gene are DFQATT and SNEGSKA (reference sequence). The CDR3 loop spans 13 amino acids. Unmatched junction bases numbered 3, after V lost 3 bases and J lost 2 bases. The CDR3 nucleotides read TGCAGTGCTAGTGGACAGGGCCCCTACGAGCAGTACTTC. The encoded protein is CSASGQGPYEQYF.

In this sample, this clonotype turned up a few times. The rearrangement links TRBV19 to TRBJ2-7, with D possibly being TRBD1 or TRBD2 (5 bases each). V was trimmed by 4 bases and J by 2 bases, leaving 12 bases between them. The CDR3 covers 14 residues. Germline V lookup: CDR1 LNHDA, CDR2 SQIVND (reference sequence). CDR3 amino acids: CASSNGGMAYEQYF. Here the CDR3 DNA reads TGTGCCAGTAGTAATGGGGGAATGGCCTACGAGCAGTACTTC.

The V call is TRBV27, the J call TRBJ1-5; TRBD1 is a possible D gene (5 bases). V lost 5 bases and J 3 bases, leaving 20 bases between the germline ends. The CDR3 consists of 17 residues. The germline gives CDR1 MNHEY, CDR2 SMNVEV (reference sequence). CDR3 protein: CASSPTSGTPNNQPQHF. In nucleotides, the CDR3 is TGTGCCAGCAGTCCTACGTCCGGGACCCCCAACAATCAGCCCCAGCATTTT.

The gene calls are TRBV19 and TRBJ2-5; D perhaps matches TRBD1 (5 bases). In germline, CDR1 is LNHDA, CDR2 SQIVND (reference sequence). The CDR3 consists of 15 residues. V was cut by 8 bases and J by 2 bases, with 18 bases left in between. CDR3 DNA: TGTGCCAGTTGTTCGACAGCCGCCCCTCAAGAGACCCAGTACTTC. It specifies CASCSTAAPQETQYF.

This clonotype has more than one count but fewer than ten. The chain has TRBV25-1 and TRBJ1-2; 9 bases line up with TRBD1. From germline, CDR1 is MGHDK and CDR2 SYGVNS. V was clipped by 4 bases and J by 4 bases; unmatched bases: 4. This CDR3 is built from 14 residues. This CDR3 reads CASSAGQGFYGYTF. CDR3 sequence (DNA): TGTGCCAGCAGTGCGGGACAGGGTTTCTATGGCTACACCTTC.

This rearrangement joins TRBV2 to TRBJ1-1; no definite D call. Germline CDR1 SNHLY, CDR2 FYNNEI. This CDR3 has 13 residues. The V gene lost 0 bases and the J gene lost 5 bases, with 7 bases spanning the gap. The DNA for the CDR3 is TGTGCCAGCAGTGAAGCGTGGGATACTGAAGCTTTCTTT. This codes for CASSEAWDTEAFF.

The V and J genes are TRBV29-1 and TRBJ1-1; D may be TRBD1 (5 bases). Germline CDR1 is SQVTM and CDR2 is ANQGSEA. This CDR3 contains 14 residues. The V end lost 3 bases, the J end lost 3 bases, and 14 bases lay between the germline ends. CDR3: CSVDRTRQDTEAFF. Written as DNA, the CDR3 is TGCAGCGTTGACCGGACAAGGCAGGACACTGAAGCTTTCTTT.

The V and J genes are TRBV7-9 and TRBJ2-2, with no clear D. The CDR3 sequence is 13 residues long. CDR1 and CDR2 (germline): SEHNR, FQNEAQ (reference sequence). The V gene lost 3 bases and the J gene lost 4 bases, with 6 bases spanning the gap. The CDR3: CASSFGVTGELFF. DNA of the CDR3: TGTGCCAGCAGCTTTGGGGTCACCGGGGAGCTGTTTTTT.

The CDR3 is CAISEFSDRDSPLHF. CDR3 bases: TGTGCCATCAGTGAATTTTCGGACAGGGATTCACCCCTCCACTTT. The V and J genes are TRBV10-3 and TRBJ1-6, with 8 bases fitting TRBD1. The junction had 6 bases not matched to a gene; V was cut back by 3 bases and J by 8 bases. The CDR3 is 15 amino acids. The germline CDR1 and CDR2 sequences are ENHRY and SYGVKD.

The chain has TRBV2 and TRBJ2-2; the D gene is possibly TRBD1 (7 bases). Germline-derived CDR1 and CDR2 are SNHLY and FYNNEI. V was clipped by 6 bases and J by 4 bases, with 12 bases between them. The CDR3 consists of 14 residues. This CDR3 reads CASRTQGGTGELFF. The CDR3 region has the DNA TGTGCCAGCAGGACCCAGGGGGGCACCGGGGAGCTGTTTTTT.

This clonotype was recorded a few times. The J gene is TRBJ1-5, the V gene TRBV2; D gene ambiguous. The CDR3 extends over 13 amino acids. Germline lookup yields CDR1 SNHLY and CDR2 FYNNEI. V lost 6 bases to trimming and J lost 5 bases, with 11 bases between them. CDR3 sequence (DNA): TGTGCCAGCAGCTATCTTGGCGATCAGCCCCAGCATTTT. Translated, it gives CASSYLGDQPQHF.

In its sample, this clonotype was seen many times. The rearrangement joins TRBV20-1 to TRBJ1-1; 7 nucleotides line up with TRBD1. This CDR3 comprises 14 residues. V trimming: 0 bases; J trimming: 1 base; junction bases outside the gene matches: 2. Germline-derived CDR1 and CDR2 are DFQATT and SNEGSKA (reference sequence). The CDR3 coding sequence is TGCAGTGCTAGAGACCGGACAGGGAACACTGAAGCTTTCTTT. This codes for CSARDRTGNTEAFF.

V and J are TRBV25-1 and TRBJ2-7; the D gene is possibly TRBD1 (6 bases). The CDR3 is made up of 12 amino acids. Germline CDR1 is MGHDK and CDR2 is SYGVNS. Trimming left V 6 bases short and J 2 bases short, with 8 bases between. CDR3 sequence: CASRQGPYEQYF. CDR3 DNA sequence: TGTGCCAGCAGACAGGGACCCTACGAGCAGTACTTC.

V is TRBV29-1 and J is TRBJ1-1, with 8 bases matching TRBD1. The CDR3 consists of 11 residues. Germline V gene sequence: CDR1 SQVTM, CDR2 ANQGSEA. V lost 7 bases, J lost 6 bases, and 4 bases stayed unmatched. CDR3 sequence reads: CSGQGAAEAFF. As DNA, the CDR3 is TGCAGCGGCCAGGGGGCGGCTGAAGCTTTCTTT. Supplemented by reference TRBV29-1 and TRBJ1-1, the full variable domain reads SAVISQKPSRDICQRGTSLTIQCQVDSQVTMMFWYRQQPGQSLTLIATANQGSEATYESGFVIDKFPISRPNLTFSTLTVSNMSPEDSSIYLCSGQGAAEAFFGQGTRLTVV.

The V and J genes are TRBV5-6 and TRBJ2-1; D is possibly TRBD1 (5 bases). The CDR3 is 13 amino acids. Germline lookup yields CDR1 SGHDT and CDR2 YYEEEE. Between the trimmed V and J ends, which lost 2 bases and 6 bases, there was a span of 9 bases. The CDR3 coding sequence is TGTGCCAGCAGCTTCCCCAGGGCCAATGAGCAGTTCTTC. Translating it yields CASSFPRANEQFF. Drawing the rest from reference TRBV5-6 and TRBJ2-1, the complete variable domain is DAGVTQSPTHLIKTRGQQVTLRCSPKSGHDTVSWYQQALGQGPQFIFQYYEEEERQRGNFPDRFSGHQFPNYSSELNVNALLLGDSALYLCASSFPRANEQFFGPGTRLTVL.

V gene TRBV10-2 combines with J gene TRBJ1-5, with no clear D. The V end was cut by 7 bases, the J end by 2 bases, with 12 bases between. The V gene's germline CDR1 is WSHSY and CDR2 SAAADI. The CDR3 runs to 14 residues. In DNA, the CDR3 is TGCGCCAGCACAGCGGGTGAGGGCAATCAGCCCCAGCATTTT. It yields the protein CASTAGEGNQPQHF.

In regard to this clonotype: The junction differs from germline at one of its ends, possibly a read error. The chain recombines TRBV10-3 with TRBJ2-7; the D gene is possibly TRBD1 (6 bases). The CDR3 contains 16 residues. Germline CDR1 ENHRY, CDR2 SYGVKD. CDR3 DNA: TGTGCCATCAGTGAGTCGGGCAGGGGCAGTTCCTACGAGCAGTGCTTC. Amino acids: CAISESGRGSSYEQCF.

The chain uses TRBV19 and TRBJ2-1; D is unclear. The germline CDR1 and CDR2 sequences are LNHDA and SQIVND (reference sequence). V lost 7 bases to trimming and J lost 7 bases, with 17 bases between them. The CDR3 covers 14 residues. The CDR3 loop is CASTLGGRSNEQFF. Here the CDR3 DNA reads TGTGCCAGTACCCTTGGTGGACGCTCAAATGAGCAGTTCTTC.

The gene calls are TRBV10-3 and TRBJ2-1; TRBD2 agrees at 10 bases. The CDR3 is 14 amino acids. The V and J ends lost 10 bases and 2 bases, in that order; junction bases with no gene match: 5. Germline V CDR1 and CDR2: ENHRY, SYGVKD. The CDR3 is CATTSGTAYNEQFF. CDR3 nucleotide sequence: TGTGCCACTACTAGCGGGACCGCCTACAATGAGCAGTTCTTC.

The chain couples TRBV19 to TRBJ1-6, with 9 bases lining up with TRBD1. Trimming cost V 6 bases and J 6 bases; bases outside gene matches: 3. Germline V gives CDR1 LNHDA, CDR2 SQIVND (reference sequence). The CDR3 has 14 residues. The CDR3, as DNA: TGTGCCAGTAGCGAACAGGGGGCTAATTCACCCCTCCACTTT. Translated: CASSEQGANSPLHF. The entire variable domain, with the rest obtained from reference TRBV19 and TRBJ1-6, is as follows: DGGITQSPKYLFRKEGQNVTLSCEQNLNHDAMYWYRQDPGQGLRLIYYSQIVNDFQKGDIAEGYSVSREKKESFPLTVTSAQKNPTAFYLCASSEQGANSPLHFGNGTRLTVT.

The rearrangement links TRBV15 to TRBJ2-6, with TRBD1 matching over 7 bases. J gave up 0 bases and V 3 bases, and 11 bases lay outside the gene matches. The CDR3 has 19 amino acids. Germline values: CDR1 LNHNV, CDR2 YYDKDF (reference sequence). The CDR3 reads CATSSGTAPVVSGANVLTF. CDR3 in DNA: TGTGCCACCAGCAGTGGGACAGCGCCCGTGGTCTCTGGGGCCAACGTCCTGACTTTC.

This clonotype was recorded many times. DNA of the CDR3: TGTGCCACCAGTGATGGGGTAGCGGGAGGAACAGATACGCAGTATTTT. Protein product: CATSDGVAGGTDTQYF. J is TRBJ2-3 and V is TRBV24-1; TRBD2 aligns across 10 bases. CDR3 length: 16 residues. In germline, CDR1 is KGHDR, CDR2 SFDVKD. With V trimmed by 3 bases and J by 3 bases, 5 bases remained unmatched.

This clonotype was recorded at least ten times. The chain combines TRBV5-1 with TRBJ2-7, with 9 bases aligning to TRBD2. Germline V lookup: CDR1 SGHRS, CDR2 YFSETQ. Trimming removed 3 bases from V and 0 bases from J; junction bases left unmatched: 4. The CDR3 consists of 15 residues. The CDR3 is CASSWGLAGSYEQYF. Here the CDR3 DNA reads TGCGCCAGCAGCTGGGGACTAGCTGGCTCCTACGAGCAGTACTTC.

The chain recombines TRBV20-1 with TRBJ1-2; D remains ambiguous. V lost 2 bases and J 8 bases, leaving 9 bases between the germline ends. Germline CDR1 is DFQATT and CDR2 is SNEGSKA (reference sequence). This CDR3 comprises 11 residues. The CDR3 region has the DNA TGCAGTGCTAGAAGGGTAGGGGGCTACACCTTC. This encodes CSARRVGGYTF.

This clonotype was found many times. This sequence joins TRBV12-3 or TRBV12-4 and TRBJ2-3; D remains ambiguous. Deletions cut 4 bases from V and 4 bases from J, with 9 bases between. The CDR3 totals 13 residues. CDR3 sequence (DNA): TGTGCCAGCAGTTCAAGGTACCCAGATACGCAGTATTTT. Translated: CASSSRYPDTQYF.